The 17 T cell receptor beta chains listed next were all sequenced from one sample in a study of CD8+CD57+ T cells in acquired aplastic anemia. Patients chosen for sequencing had CD8+CD57+ cells that had expanded, as shown by flow cytometry. The template used for profiling TCR beta VDJ and CDR3 was genomic DNA. One entry per CDR3 protein, called by TCRdb with MiXCR from the reads. The sample consists of some 150,000 distinct CDR3 sequences, roughly 54% of them appearing once. The sample was sorted CD4+, CD8+, or CD8+CD57+ T cells (not recorded which) from PBMCs. Receptors originate from a human donor with aplastic anemia.

V gene TRBV29-1 combines with J gene TRBJ2-2, with no clear D. CDR3 size: 12 residues. Per germline, CDR1 SQVTM and CDR2 ANQGSEA. The V gene lost 3 bases and the J gene lost 6 bases, with 8 bases spanning the gap. CDR3 sequence: CSVDLTAGELFF. The CDR3 DNA reads TGCAGCGTTGATTTAACCGCCGGGGAGCTGTTTTTT.

Ten or more counts support this clonotype. The chain has TRBV7-9 and TRBJ1-1, with D possibly being TRBD1 (6 bases). The germline CDR1 and CDR2 sequences are SEHNR and FQNEAQ (reference sequence). This CDR3 has 12 residues. Trimming removed 3 bases at V and 10 bases at J, with 12 bases between. The DNA for the CDR3 is TGTGCCAGCAGCTTGAACAGGGATGGAGCTTTCTTT. This translates into CASSLNRDGAFF.

In its sample, this clonotype was seen many times. The J gene is TRBJ2-5, the V gene TRBV19; 9 bases match TRBD1. CDR1 is LNHDA and CDR2 is SQIVND in the germline V gene (reference sequence). The CDR3 contains 16 residues. With V trimmed by 6 bases and J by 2 bases, 10 bases remained unmatched. CDR3: CASSTSDRGFQETQYF. The DNA of the CDR3 is TGTGCCAGTAGCACTTCAGACAGGGGGTTTCAAGAGACCCAGTACTTC.

This clonotype was detected many times. The rearrangement links TRBV7-2 to TRBJ2-5, with 15 nucleotides matching TRBD2. J lost 2 bases, V lost 7 bases, and 14 bases had no gene match. The CDR3 sequence is 19 residues long. Germline CDR1 reads SGHTA; CDR2 reads FQGNSA. CDR3 nucleotides: TGTGCCAGCAACCAGGTAGGACTAGCGGGGGGGCTGGAACAAGAGACCCAGTACTTC. Translated, it gives CASNQVGLAGGLEQETQYF.

V is TRBV20-1 and J is TRBJ1-6; 8 nucleotides line up with TRBD1. The CDR3 totals 15 residues. V dropped 4 bases and J dropped 9; count of bases not matched to a gene: 11. The germline CDR1 and CDR2 sequences are DFQATT and SNEGSKA (reference sequence). The CDR3 DNA reads TGCAGTGCTAAGGGGGGGACAGGATTTAGTTCACCCCTCCACTTT. This codes for CSAKGGTGFSSPLHF.

This clonotype has only a few counts. The CDR3 spells CATSRDRAGSSYEQYF. The CDR3 nucleotides read TGTGCCACCAGCAGAGATCGGGCAGGTTCATCCTACGAGCAGTACTTC. The genes are TRBV15 and TRBJ2-7; D is unclear. CDR1 is LNHNV and CDR2 is YYDKDF in the germline V gene (reference sequence). This CDR3 has 16 residues. Trimming shortened V by 0 bases and J by 1 base, and 13 bases separated the two germline ends.

This clonotype has a single count. In DNA form, the CDR3 reads TGTGCCAGCAGTTTACGAGACTACCTAAACACCGGGGAGCTGTTTTTT. Encoded protein: CASSLRDYLNTGELFF. This chain links TRBV27 with TRBJ2-2; a possible D gene is TRBD2 (5 bases). Trimming removed 2 bases at V and 2 bases at J, with 12 bases between. CDR3 size: 16 residues. CDR1 and CDR2 (germline): MNHEY, SMNVEV (reference sequence).

This rearrangement joins TRBV5-6 to TRBJ1-1; TRBD1 matches at 9 bases. Germline V gene sequence: CDR1 SGHDT, CDR2 YYEEEE. V was pared by 5 bases and J by 2 bases, with 7 bases of the junction left unmatched. The CDR3 loop spans 15 amino acids. CDR3 DNA sequence: TGTGCCAGCAGTGGCGGGACAGGGCGAAACACTGAAGCTTTCTTT. Translation: CASSGGTGRNTEAFF. Full variable domain (remainder filled in from reference TRBV5-6 and TRBJ1-1): DAGVTQSPTHLIKTRGQQVTLRCSPKSGHDTVSWYQQALGQGPQFIFQYYEEEERQRGNFPDRFSGHQFPNYSSELNVNALLLGDSALYLCASSGGTGRNTEAFFGQGTRLTVV.

The chain employs TRBV20-1 and TRBJ2-5; no clear D gene. The CDR3 has 11 residues. The V and J ends lost 0 bases and 5 bases respectively, with 4 bases between them. The germline gives CDR1 DFQATT, CDR2 SNEGSKA (reference sequence). In DNA, the CDR3 is TGCAGTGCTAGAGAGAGGGAGACCCAGTACTTC. This codes for CSARERETQYF.

As regards this clonotype: Given a much more abundant clone one base away, this may be a read error. The chain combines TRBV12-3 or TRBV12-4 with TRBJ1-2; the D gene is possibly TRBD1 (6 bases). Trimming stripped 1 base from V and 8 bases from J, with 14 bases between. This CDR3 comprises 14 residues. The CDR3 loop is CASSLVADRGGYTF. The CDR3 nucleotides are TGTGCCAGCAGTTTAGTAGCGGACAGAGGCGGCTACACCTTC.

This clonotype was recorded once. This chain uses TRBV6-1 with TRBJ1-1; D unclear. With 3 bases removed from V and 0 bases from J, the gap between germline ends came to 5 bases. Germline-derived CDR1 and CDR2 are MNHNS and SASEGT. The CDR3 runs to 13 residues. CDR3 DNA sequence: TGTGCCAGCAGTGAGTATGTGAACACTGAAGCTTTCTTT. Translation: CASSEYVNTEAFF.

This clonotype was observed at least ten times. The chain employs TRBV19 and TRBJ2-1; D unresolved. Germline CDR1 and CDR2: LNHDA and SQIVND (reference sequence). The CDR3 has 12 residues. V lost 3 bases to trimming and J lost 8 bases, with 8 bases between them. The CDR3 spells CASSISYYEQFF. DNA of the CDR3: TGTGCCAGTAGTATCTCGTATTATGAGCAGTTCTTC.

The chain employs TRBV10-3 and TRBJ1-1; a weak D match, TRBD1 (5 bases). V lost 4 bases to trimming and J lost 7 bases, with 10 bases between them. The CDR3 has 12 residues. Germline V lookup: CDR1 ENHRY, CDR2 SYGVKD. The DNA for the CDR3 is TGTGCCATCAGTGGTCAGGGTGATGAAGCTTTCTTT. This sequence encodes CAISGQGDEAFF.

This clonotype was observed many times. V is TRBV4-3 and J is TRBJ1-6; tentatively, D is TRBD1 (6 bases). Germline V CDR1 and CDR2: LGHNA, YSLEER. The CDR3 has 16 amino acids. Trimming took off 0 bases at V and 7 bases at J, with 13 bases between the two ends. The CDR3 sequence is CASSQDPGRGNSPLHF. For the CDR3, the DNA is TGCGCCAGCAGCCAAGATCCAGGTAGGGGGAATTCACCCCTCCACTTT.

This clonotype was picked up many times. The V gene is TRBV7-2, the J gene TRBJ2-7; 7 bases match TRBD1. CDR3 length equals 13 residues. V was clipped by 4 bases and J by 3 bases; unmatched bases: 3. Germline CDR1 is SGHTA and CDR2 is FQGNSA. In DNA, the CDR3 is TGTGCCAGCAGCTCGTCAGGGGGCTACGAGCAGTACTTC. Residues: CASSSSGGYEQYF.

The chain joins TRBV24-1 to TRBJ2-1; no reliable D call. V was shortened by 1 base and J by 0 bases, with 12 bases between the two germline ends. Germline loops: CDR1 KGHDR, CDR2 SFDVKD. The CDR3 loop spans 17 amino acids. In DNA, the CDR3 is TGTGCCACCAGTGATTTCAGTGGGGTCAGCTCCTACAATGAGCAGTTCTTC. It codes for CATSDFSGVSSYNEQFF.

This clonotype has at least ten counts. This chain joins TRBV6-2 or TRBV6-3 and TRBJ2-7; D is perhaps TRBD1 (6 bases). Germline V lookup: CDR1 MNHEY, CDR2 SVGEGT. The V gene lost 5 bases and the J gene lost 2 bases, with 16 bases spanning the gap. This CDR3 comprises 15 residues. The CDR3: CASSRLMDSTYEQYF. In nucleotides, the CDR3 is TGTGCCAGCAGTCGACTCATGGACAGTACCTACGAGCAGTACTTC.